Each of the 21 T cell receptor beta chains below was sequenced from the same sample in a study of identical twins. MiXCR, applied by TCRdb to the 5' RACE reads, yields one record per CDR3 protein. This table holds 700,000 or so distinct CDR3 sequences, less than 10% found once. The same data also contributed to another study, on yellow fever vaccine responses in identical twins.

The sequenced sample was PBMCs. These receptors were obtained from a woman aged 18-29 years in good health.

The CDR3 nucleotides are TGTGCCAGCAGTCTGAAGACAGGGGGCGGCGAGCAGTACTTC. It specifies CASSLKTGGGEQYF. The chain uses TRBV27 and TRBJ2-7, with 10 bases identical to TRBD1. V lost 5 bases, J lost 6 bases, and 7 bases stayed unmatched. In germline, CDR1 is MNHEY, CDR2 SMNVEV (reference sequence). The CDR3 runs to 14 residues.

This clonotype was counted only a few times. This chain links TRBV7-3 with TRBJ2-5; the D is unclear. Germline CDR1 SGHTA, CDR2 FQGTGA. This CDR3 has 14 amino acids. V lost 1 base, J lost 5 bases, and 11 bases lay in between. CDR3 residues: CASSLNGAWETQYF. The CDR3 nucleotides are TGTGCCAGCAGCTTAAATGGCGCATGGGAGACCCAGTACTTC.

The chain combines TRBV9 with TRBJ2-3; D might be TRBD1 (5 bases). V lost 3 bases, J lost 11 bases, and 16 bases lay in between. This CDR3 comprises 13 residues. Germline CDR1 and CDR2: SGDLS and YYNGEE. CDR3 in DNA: TGTGCCAGCAGCGGGACACCCACGGGTTGGCAGTATTTT. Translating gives CASSGTPTGWQYF.

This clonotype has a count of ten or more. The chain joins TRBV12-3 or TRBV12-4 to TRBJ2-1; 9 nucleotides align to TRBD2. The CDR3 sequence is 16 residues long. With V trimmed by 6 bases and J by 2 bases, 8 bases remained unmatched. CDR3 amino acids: CASSPGSGGPYNEQFF. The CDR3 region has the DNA TGTGCCAGCAGCCCCGGGAGCGGGGGGCCCTACAATGAGCAGTTCTTC.

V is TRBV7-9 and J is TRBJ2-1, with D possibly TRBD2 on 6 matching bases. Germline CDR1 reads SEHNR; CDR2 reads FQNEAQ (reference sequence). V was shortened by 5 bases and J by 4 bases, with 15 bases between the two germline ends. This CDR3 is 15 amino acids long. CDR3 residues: CASSPVPSVYNEQFF. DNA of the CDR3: TGTGCCAGCAGCCCGGTTCCTAGCGTATACAATGAGCAGTTCTTC.

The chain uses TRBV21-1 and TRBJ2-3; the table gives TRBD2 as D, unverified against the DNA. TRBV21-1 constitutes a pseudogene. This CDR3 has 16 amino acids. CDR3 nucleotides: TGTGCCAGCAACCGAGGACTAGCGGGAGAGCACGATACGCAGTATTTT. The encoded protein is CASNRGLAGEHDTQYF.

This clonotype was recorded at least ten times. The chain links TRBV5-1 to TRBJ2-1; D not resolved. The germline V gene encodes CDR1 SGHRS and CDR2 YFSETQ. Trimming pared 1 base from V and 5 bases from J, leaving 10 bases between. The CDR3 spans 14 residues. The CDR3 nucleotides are TGCGCCAGCAGCTTGAGGGCAGAACACAATGAGCAGTTCTTC. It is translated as CASSLRAEHNEQFF.

CDR3 sequence reads: CASSFAREGRFNGELFF. CDR3 coding DNA: TGTGCCAGCAGCTTTGCCCGAGAGGGGCGCTTTAACGGGGAGCTGTTTTTT. The chain employs TRBV5-4 and TRBJ2-2; D tentatively reads TRBD1 or TRBD2 (5 bases each). The CDR3 has 17 amino acids. The ends were cut back, 2 bases at V and 7 bases at J, with 21 bases in the middle. The V gene's germline CDR1 is SGHNT and CDR2 YYREEE (reference sequence).

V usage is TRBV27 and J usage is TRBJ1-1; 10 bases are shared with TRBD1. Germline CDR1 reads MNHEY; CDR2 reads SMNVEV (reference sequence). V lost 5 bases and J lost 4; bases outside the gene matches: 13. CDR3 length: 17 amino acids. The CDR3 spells CASSPRDRGWGGTEAFF. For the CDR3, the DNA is TGTGCCAGCAGTCCCCGGGACAGGGGATGGGGTGGCACTGAAGCTTTCTTT.

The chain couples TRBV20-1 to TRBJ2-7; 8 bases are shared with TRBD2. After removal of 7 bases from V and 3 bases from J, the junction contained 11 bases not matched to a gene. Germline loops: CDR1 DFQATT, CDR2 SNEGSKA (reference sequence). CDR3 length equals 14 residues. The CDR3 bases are TGCAGTGTCGACCGGGGGGGCGGGAACTACGAGCAGTACTTC. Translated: CSVDRGGGNYEQYF.

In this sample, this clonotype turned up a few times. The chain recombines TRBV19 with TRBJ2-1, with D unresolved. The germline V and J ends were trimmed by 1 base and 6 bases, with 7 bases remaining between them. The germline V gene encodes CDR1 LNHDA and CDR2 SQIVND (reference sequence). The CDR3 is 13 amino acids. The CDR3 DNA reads TGTGCCAGTAGTATAGTGGGCGCCAATGAGCAGTTCTTC. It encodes CASSIVGANEQFF. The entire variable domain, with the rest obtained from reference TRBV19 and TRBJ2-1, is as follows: DGGITQSPKYLFRKEGQNVTLSCEQNLNHDAMYWYRQDPGQGLRLIYYSQIVNDFQKGDIAEGYSVSREKKESFPLTVTSAQKNPTAFYLCASSIVGANEQFFGPGTRLTVL.

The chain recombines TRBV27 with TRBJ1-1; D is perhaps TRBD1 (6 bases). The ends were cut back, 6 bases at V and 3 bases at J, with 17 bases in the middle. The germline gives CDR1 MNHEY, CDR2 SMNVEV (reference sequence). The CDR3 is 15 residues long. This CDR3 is CASRGGGGYDTEAFF. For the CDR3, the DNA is TGTGCCAGCAGGGGAGGTGGGGGCTACGACACTGAAGCTTTCTTT.

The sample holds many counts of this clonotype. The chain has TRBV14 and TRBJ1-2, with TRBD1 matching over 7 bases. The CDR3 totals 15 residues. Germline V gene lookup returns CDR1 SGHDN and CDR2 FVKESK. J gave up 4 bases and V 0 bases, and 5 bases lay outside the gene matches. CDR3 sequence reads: CASSQDIWTGYGYTF. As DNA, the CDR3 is TGTGCCAGCAGCCAAGATATTTGGACAGGCTATGGCTACACCTTC.

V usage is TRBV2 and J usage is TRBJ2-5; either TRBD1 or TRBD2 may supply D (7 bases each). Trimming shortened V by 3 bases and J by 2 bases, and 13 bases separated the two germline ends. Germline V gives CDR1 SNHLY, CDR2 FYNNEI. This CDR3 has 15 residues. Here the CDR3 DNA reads TGTGCCAGCAGTGAGCGCAGGGGGGGACAAGAGACCCAGTACTTC. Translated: CASSERRGGQETQYF.

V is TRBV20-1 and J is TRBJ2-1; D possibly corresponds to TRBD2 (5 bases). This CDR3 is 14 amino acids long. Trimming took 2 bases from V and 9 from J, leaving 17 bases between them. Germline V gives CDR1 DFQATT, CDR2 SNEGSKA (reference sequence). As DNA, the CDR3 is TGCAGTGCTAGATTCCGGGGTAGCACTAGTGAGCAGTTCTTC. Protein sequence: CSARFRGSTSEQFF.

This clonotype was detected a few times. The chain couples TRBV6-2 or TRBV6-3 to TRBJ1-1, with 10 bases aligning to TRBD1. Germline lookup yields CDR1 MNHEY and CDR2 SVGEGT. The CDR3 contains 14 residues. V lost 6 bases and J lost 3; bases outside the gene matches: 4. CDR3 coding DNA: TGTGCCAGCAGCCCCGGGACAGGGGACACTGAAGCTTTCTTT. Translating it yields CASSPGTGDTEAFF.

CDR3 protein: CASSLLGQVDRDTQYF. The CDR3 region has the DNA TGTGCCAGCAGCCTACTGGGACAGGTCGATAGAGATACGCAGTATTTT. The chain couples TRBV4-2 to TRBJ2-3; 8 nucleotides align to TRBD1. The CDR3 runs 16 residues. With 4 bases clipped from V and 5 bases from J, the junction kept 11 bases outside the gene matches. CDR1 is LGHNA, CDR2 YNFKEQ, per germline.

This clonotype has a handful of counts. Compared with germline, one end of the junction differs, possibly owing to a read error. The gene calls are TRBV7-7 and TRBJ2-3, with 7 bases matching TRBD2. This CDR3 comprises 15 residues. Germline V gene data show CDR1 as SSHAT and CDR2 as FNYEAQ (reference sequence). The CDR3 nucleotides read TGTGCTAGCAGCTTAGGAGGTGGGAGGGAAGATACGCAGTATTTT. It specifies CASSLGGGREDTQYF.

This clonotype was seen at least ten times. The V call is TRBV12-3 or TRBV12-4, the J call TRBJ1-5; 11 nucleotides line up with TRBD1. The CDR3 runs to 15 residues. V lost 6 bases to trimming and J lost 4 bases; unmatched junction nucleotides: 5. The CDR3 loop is CASRTGDRGNQPQHF. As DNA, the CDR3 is TGTGCCAGCAGGACTGGGGACAGGGGGAATCAGCCCCAGCATTTT.

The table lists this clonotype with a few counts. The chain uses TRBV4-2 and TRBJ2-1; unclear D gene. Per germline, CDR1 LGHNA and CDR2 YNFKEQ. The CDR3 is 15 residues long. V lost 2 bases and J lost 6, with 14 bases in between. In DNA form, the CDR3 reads TGTGCCAGCAGCCAAATTACCGGGTCCCCCAATGAGCAGTTCTTC. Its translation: CASSQITGSPNEQFF.

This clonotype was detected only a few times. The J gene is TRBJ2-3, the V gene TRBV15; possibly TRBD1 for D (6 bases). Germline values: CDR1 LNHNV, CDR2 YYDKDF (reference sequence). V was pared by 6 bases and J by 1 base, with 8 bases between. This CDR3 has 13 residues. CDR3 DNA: TGTGCCACCAGGAGGACAGGCACAGATACGCAGTATTTT. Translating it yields CATRRTGTDTQYF. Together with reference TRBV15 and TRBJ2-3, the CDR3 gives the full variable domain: DAMVIQNPRYQVTQFGKPVTLSCSQTLNHNVMYWYQQKSSQAPKLLFHYYDKDFNNEADTPDNFQSRRPNTSFCFLDIRSPGLGDTAMYLCATRRTGTDTQYFGPGTRLTVL.